A single sample gave rise to the 5 T cell receptor beta chains below, sequenced in a study of shared clonotypes between healthy human individuals. Only in-frame clones appear in the TCRdb table, and some are missing; sequencing was by immunoSEQ multiplex PCR. Of about 1.1 million clones in the sample, about 84% were seen once. Sequencing was done on a sample of memory CD4+ T cells from PBMCs. The subset: CD45RA-negative fraction. The receptors were gathered from a man aged 18-30 years in good health. Some clones in this sample may be carry-over from other donors' samples.

As for this clone: At one of its ends the junction is not consistent with the germline gene, which may arise from a read error. Other nucleotide sequences in the sample specify the same CDR3. J is TRBJ2-7 and V is TRBV18, with TRBD2 identical over 11 bases. This CDR3 contains 17 residues. Germline loops: CDR1 KGHSH, CDR2 LQKENI. Here the CDR3 DNA reads TGCGCCAGCTCACGAATAGCGGGAGGGCCCGACGCCTACGAGCAGTACTTC. Its translation: CASSRIAGGPDAYEQYF.

This clone was observed a single time. The chain recombines TRBV6-5 with TRBJ1-1, with D unresolved. The CDR3 length is 12 residues. Between the trimmed V and J ends, which lost 10 bases and 5 bases, there was a span of 14 bases. CDR1 MNHEY and CDR2 SVGAGI come from the germline V gene. The CDR3 loop is CATTDGLTEAFF. As DNA, the CDR3 is TGTGCCACCACGGACGGGTTGACTGAAGCTTTCTTT.

The V and J genes are TRBV28 and TRBJ1-2; 9 bases fit TRBD1. With V trimmed by 0 bases and J by 7 bases, 6 bases remained unmatched. The CDR3 loop spans 15 amino acids. Germline-derived CDR1 and CDR2 are MDHEN and SYDVKM. The DNA of the CDR3 is TGTGCCAGCAGTTTATGGGGGGACAGGGTCCGTGGCTACACCTTC. Translation gives CASSLWGDRVRGYTF.

This rearrangement joins TRBV20-1 to TRBJ1-1, with unresolved D. Trimming shortened V by 1 base and J by 11 bases, and 11 bases separated the two germline ends. The CDR3 sequence is 11 residues long. CDR1 is DFQATT, CDR2 SNEGSKA, per germline (reference sequence). The CDR3 coding sequence is TGCAGTGCTAGAGGATCCTTGGCTGCTTTCTTT. This sequence encodes CSARGSLAAFF.

This clone came up once. J is TRBJ2-7 and V is TRBV5-5, with D tentatively TRBD1 or TRBD2 (5 bases each). In germline, CDR1 is SGHKS, CDR2 YYEKEE (reference sequence). Trimming took off 6 bases at V and 3 bases at J, with 22 bases between the two ends. The CDR3 is made up of 16 amino acids. The CDR3 region is CASTLEARTRGYEQYF. The CDR3 DNA reads as TGTGCCAGCACCCTGGAGGCACGGACACGGGGCTACGAGCAGTACTTC.